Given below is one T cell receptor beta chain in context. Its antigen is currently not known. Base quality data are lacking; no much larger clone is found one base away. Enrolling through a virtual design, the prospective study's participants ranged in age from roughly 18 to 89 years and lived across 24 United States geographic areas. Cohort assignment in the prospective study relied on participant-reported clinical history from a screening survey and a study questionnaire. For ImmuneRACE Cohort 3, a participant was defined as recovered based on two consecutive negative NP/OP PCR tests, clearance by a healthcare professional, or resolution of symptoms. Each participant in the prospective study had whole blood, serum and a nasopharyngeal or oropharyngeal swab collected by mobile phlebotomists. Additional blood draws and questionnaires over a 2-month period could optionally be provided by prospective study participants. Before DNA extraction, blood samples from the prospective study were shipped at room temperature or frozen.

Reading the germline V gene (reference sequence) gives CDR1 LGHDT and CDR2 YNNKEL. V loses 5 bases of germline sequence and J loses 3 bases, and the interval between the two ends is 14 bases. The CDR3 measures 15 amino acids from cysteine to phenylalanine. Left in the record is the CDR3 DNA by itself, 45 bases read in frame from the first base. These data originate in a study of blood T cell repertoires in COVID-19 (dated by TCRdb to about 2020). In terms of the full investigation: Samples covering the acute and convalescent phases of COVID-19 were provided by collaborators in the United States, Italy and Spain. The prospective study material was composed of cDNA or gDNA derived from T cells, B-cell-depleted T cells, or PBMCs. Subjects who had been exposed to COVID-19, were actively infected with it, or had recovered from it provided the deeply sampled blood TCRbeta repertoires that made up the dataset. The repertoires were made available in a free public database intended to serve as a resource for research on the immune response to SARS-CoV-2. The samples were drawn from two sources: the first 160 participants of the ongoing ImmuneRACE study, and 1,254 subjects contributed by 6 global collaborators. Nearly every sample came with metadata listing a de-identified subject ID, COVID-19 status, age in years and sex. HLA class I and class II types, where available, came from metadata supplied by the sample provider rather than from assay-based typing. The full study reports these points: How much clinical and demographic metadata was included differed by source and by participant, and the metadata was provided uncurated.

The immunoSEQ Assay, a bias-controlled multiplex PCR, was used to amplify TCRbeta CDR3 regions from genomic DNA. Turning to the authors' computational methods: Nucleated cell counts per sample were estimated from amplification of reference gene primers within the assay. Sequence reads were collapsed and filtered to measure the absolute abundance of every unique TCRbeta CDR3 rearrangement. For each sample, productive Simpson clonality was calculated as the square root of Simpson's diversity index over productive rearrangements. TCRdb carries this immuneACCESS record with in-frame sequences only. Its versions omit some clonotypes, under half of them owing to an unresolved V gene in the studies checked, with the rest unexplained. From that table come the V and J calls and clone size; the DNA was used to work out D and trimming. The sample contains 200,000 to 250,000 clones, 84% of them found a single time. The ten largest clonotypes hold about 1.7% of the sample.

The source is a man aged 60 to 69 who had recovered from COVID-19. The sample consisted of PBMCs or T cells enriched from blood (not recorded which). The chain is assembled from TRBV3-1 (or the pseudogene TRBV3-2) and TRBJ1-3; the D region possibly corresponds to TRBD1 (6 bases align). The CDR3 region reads CASSYRAAGGNTIYF. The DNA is TGTGCCAGCAGCTACAGGGCCGCGGGTGGAAACACCATATATTTT.